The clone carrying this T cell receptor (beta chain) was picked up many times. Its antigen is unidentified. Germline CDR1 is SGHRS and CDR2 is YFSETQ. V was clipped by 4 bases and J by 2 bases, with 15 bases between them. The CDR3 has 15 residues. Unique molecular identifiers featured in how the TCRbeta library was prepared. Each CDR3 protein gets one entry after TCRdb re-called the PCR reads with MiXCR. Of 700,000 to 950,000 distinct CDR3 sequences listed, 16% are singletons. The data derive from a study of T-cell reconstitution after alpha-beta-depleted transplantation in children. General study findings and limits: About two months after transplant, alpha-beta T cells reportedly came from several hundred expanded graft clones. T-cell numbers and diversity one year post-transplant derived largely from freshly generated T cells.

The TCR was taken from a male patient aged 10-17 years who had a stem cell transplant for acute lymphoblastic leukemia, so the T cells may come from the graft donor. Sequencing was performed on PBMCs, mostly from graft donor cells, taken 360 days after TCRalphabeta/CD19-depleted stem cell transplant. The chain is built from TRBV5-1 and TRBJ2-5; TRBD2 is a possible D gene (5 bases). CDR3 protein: CASSRAARGQETQYF. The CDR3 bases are TGCGCCAGCAGCAGGGCGGCTAGAGGGCAAGAGACCCAGTACTTC.